Below are 15 T cell receptor beta chains sequenced from a single sample in a study of cytomegalovirus exposure and HLA in healthy donors. Use of 60 Vbeta and 13 Jbeta primers characterized the PCR. The data were produced by immunoSEQ multiplex PCR, yet TCRdb's version contains in-frame clones alone and is incomplete. The sample consists of 95,000 to 100,000 clones, about 74% of them appearing once. The sample comprised PBMCs. The receptor set was obtained from a man between 60 and 75 years old in good health and CMV-seropositive.

This clone has just a few counts. This chain links TRBV5-4 with TRBJ1-1, with D possibly being TRBD1 (6 bases). The CDR3 has 15 residues. Trimming removed 4 bases at V and 0 bases at J, with 13 bases between. The germline V gene encodes CDR1 SGHNT and CDR2 YYREEE (reference sequence). The CDR3 DNA sequence: TGTGCCAGCAGCCCACAGGGAGCTTTGAACACTGAAGCTTTCTTT. It encodes CASSPQGALNTEAFF.

The chain carries TRBV19 and TRBJ2-7; no firm D call. V dropped 1 base and J dropped 6 bases, with 10 bases sitting between them. Germline lookup yields CDR1 LNHDA and CDR2 SQIVND (reference sequence). The CDR3 consists of 13 residues. The DNA of the CDR3 is TGTGCCAGTAGTATAGTGTCCATGAGCGAGCAGTACTTC. The encoded protein is CASSIVSMSEQYF.

This chain links TRBV29-1 with TRBJ2-7; possibly TRBD2 for D (7 bases). V was shortened by 5 bases and J by 6 bases, with 20 bases between the two germline ends. Germline CDR1 reads SQVTM; CDR2 reads ANQGSEA. There are 14 residues in the CDR3. CDR3 DNA sequence: TGCAGCGTTTGGGGGGGCGCGTGGACTAGCGAGCAGTACTTC. It encodes CSVWGGAWTSEQYF.

The J gene is TRBJ2-7, the V gene TRBV6-4; tentatively, D is TRBD1 (5 bases). The CDR3 is made up of 15 amino acids. Germline values: CDR1 MRHNA, CDR2 SNTAGT. Trimming shortened V by 7 bases and J by 0 bases, and 16 bases separated the two germline ends. The CDR3 here is CASNSRQCRSYEQYF. CDR3 coding DNA: TGTGCCAGCAATTCCCGACAGTGCCGCTCCTACGAGCAGTACTTC.

The chain uses TRBV19 and TRBJ1-5, with TRBD1 matching over 9 bases. This CDR3 spans 20 amino acids. Germline CDR1 LNHDA, CDR2 SQIVND (reference sequence). The trim removed 1 base at V and 1 base at J, leaving 14 bases unmatched. The CDR3 DNA sequence: TGTGCCAGTAGTATAGTTAGAGGCCGGACAGGGGCTTCGAGCAATCAGCCCCAGCATTTT. It yields the protein CASSIVRGRTGASSNQPQHF.

The V call is TRBV10-1, the J call TRBJ2-2; 7 bases are shared with TRBD1. Germline CDR1 and CDR2: WNHNN and SYGVQD (reference sequence). After removal of 7 bases from V and 7 bases from J, the junction contained 15 bases not matched to a gene. The CDR3 is made up of 16 amino acids. The CDR3 DNA follows: TGCGCCAGCACGCACCCCCCCGGACAGGCGGTCGGGGAGCTGTTTTTT. Translated, it gives CASTHPPGQAVGELFF.

The chain has TRBV7-2 and TRBJ2-3; possible D gene TRBD2, 7 bases. The V end lost 8 bases, the J end lost 1 base, and 16 bases lay between the germline ends. CDR3 size: 15 residues. Germline loops: CDR1 SGHTA, CDR2 FQGNSA. CDR3 sequence: CASVPRGGRTDTQYF. The CDR3 DNA follows: TGTGCCAGCGTCCCCCGCGGGGGCCGCACAGATACGCAGTATTTT.

The chain couples TRBV15 to TRBJ2-7, with a weak D call TRBD2 (6 bases). The CDR3 has 13 residues. CDR1 and CDR2 (germline): LNHNV, YYDKDF (reference sequence). V shed 1 base and J shed 7 bases, with 11 bases lying between them. The CDR3 nucleotides read TGTGCCACCAGCAGAGCCCCGGGGGAGGAGCAGTACTTC. It encodes CATSRAPGEEQYF.

This chain uses TRBV19 with TRBJ2-7; 9 bases match TRBD1. CDR3 length: 15 amino acids. CDR1 is LNHDA, CDR2 SQIVND, per germline (reference sequence). The V and J ends lost 3 bases and 3 bases, in that order; junction bases with no gene match: 6. CDR3 protein: CASSIDRTGDYEQYF. CDR3 DNA: TGTGCCAGTAGTATTGACAGGACAGGGGACTACGAGCAGTACTTC.

The V gene is TRBV5-1, the J gene TRBJ1-6; D not certain. Germline V gene lookup returns CDR1 SGHRS and CDR2 YFSETQ. CDR3 size: 15 residues. Trimming took off 9 bases at V and 5 bases at J, with 18 bases between the two ends. The CDR3 DNA reads as TGCGCCAACCACCTTGAGGGAGGCAATAATTCACCCCTCCACTTT. Residues: CANHLEGGNNSPLHF. Supplemented by reference TRBV5-1 and TRBJ1-6, the full variable domain reads KAGVTQTPRYLIKTRGQQVTLSCSPISGHRSVSWYQQTPGQGLQFLFEYFSETQRNKGNFPGRFSGRQFSNSRSEMNVSTLELGDSALYLCANHLEGGNNSPLHFGNGTRLTVT.

V gene TRBV6-5 combines with J gene TRBJ2-1; weak D call: TRBD1 (6 bases). V dropped 7 bases and J dropped 6 bases, with 19 bases sitting between them. The CDR3 length is 15 residues. Per the germline V gene, CDR1 is MNHEY and CDR2 is SVGAGI. The CDR3 loop is CASKVSGHGFNEQFF. As DNA, the CDR3 is TGTGCCAGCAAAGTCTCGGGACACGGGTTCAATGAGCAGTTCTTC.

This clone came up once. V gene TRBV6-5 combines with J gene TRBJ1-2; a weak D match, TRBD1 (6 bases). V gave up 6 bases and J gave up 7 bases, with 12 bases separating them. This CDR3 has 12 amino acids. Germline CDR1 MNHEY, CDR2 SVGAGI. As DNA, the CDR3 is TGTGCCAGCAGAGAGGGGGGGAGTGGCTACACCTTC. Protein: CASREGGSGYTF.

DNA for the CDR3: TGTGCCAGCAGGGATCTGAGCGGGGGGGCCTACGAGCAGTACTTC. Protein: CASRDLSGGAYEQYF. The chain is built from TRBV7-9 and TRBJ2-7; 10 positions agree with TRBD2. CDR1 and CDR2 (germline): SEHNR, FQNEAQ (reference sequence). The CDR3 extends over 15 amino acids. The trim removed 6 bases at V and 2 bases at J, leaving 7 bases unmatched.

V gene TRBV11-2 combines with J gene TRBJ1-2; 8 bases align to TRBD1. CDR3 length: 17 amino acids. Germline V gene sequence: CDR1 SGHAT, CDR2 FQNNGV. The ends lost 1 base at V and 2 bases at J; junction bases unmatched: 9. Here the CDR3 reads CASSLGDRSPKNYGYTF. CDR3 in DNA: TGTGCCAGCAGCTTAGGGGACAGGAGCCCAAAAAACTATGGCTACACCTTC.

The chain has TRBV2 and TRBJ2-4, with TRBD1 matching 7 bases. The CDR3 has 15 amino acids. Germline loops: CDR1 SNHLY, CDR2 FYNNEI. J gave up 4 bases and V 2 bases, and 5 bases lay outside the gene matches. CDR3 residues: CASSESRTGKNIQYF. Written as DNA, the CDR3 is TGTGCCAGCAGTGAATCCAGGACAGGAAAAAACATTCAGTACTTC.